These 26 T cell receptor beta chains were sequenced from one sample in a study of PD-1 blockade in classical Hodgkin lymphoma. Libraries were prepared by immunoSEQ multiplex PCR; TCRdb keeps only in-frame clonotypes and omits some of them. This sample yields about 97,000 clones, of which over 80% are seen a single time; 9% to 15% belongs to the top ten. There was relapse after autologous stem cell transplantation in every patient, and there was variation in brentuximab vedotin exposure. This specimen consisted of peripheral blood mononuclear cells (PBMCs), obtained at baseline. All receptors come from a human donor with classical Hodgkin lymphoma.

V usage is TRBV2 and J usage is TRBJ2-4; 9 bases align to TRBD2. The germline gives CDR1 SNHLY, CDR2 FYNNEI. The J segment lost 13 bases and the V segment lost 8 bases, leaving 12 bases of the junction unmatched. This CDR3 is built from 13 residues. CDR3 amino acids: CASEKSASGNQYF. The CDR3 coding sequence is TGTGCCAGCGAAAAGTCGGCTAGCGGGAACCAGTACTTC.

The J gene is TRBJ2-7, the V gene TRBV4-2; TRBD2 matches 12 bases. With V trimmed by 3 bases and J by 4 bases, 13 bases remained unmatched. The CDR3 runs 18 residues. Germline CDR1 and CDR2: LGHNA and YNFKEQ. The CDR3 sequence: CASSQDLAGGPSGYEQYF. The CDR3 DNA follows: TGTGCCAGCAGCCAGGATCTAGCGGGAGGGCCCTCGGGGTACGAGCAGTACTTC.

This clone was observed a handful of times. The chain carries TRBV7-8 and TRBJ2-5; D is uncertain. Germline CDR1 and CDR2: SGHVS and FQNEAQ. The CDR3 covers 15 residues. V lost 1 base and J lost 2, with 11 bases in between. CDR3 amino acids: CASSLGAGRQETQYF. The CDR3, as DNA: TGTGCCAGCAGCTTAGGGGCAGGAAGACAAGAGACCCAGTACTTC.

The rearrangement links TRBV18 to TRBJ2-2; 14 bases are a match to TRBD2. Germline V gene sequence: CDR1 KGHSH, CDR2 LQKENI. The CDR3 is 18 residues long. V lost 1 base, J lost 3 bases, and 4 bases stayed unmatched. CDR3 protein: CASSPLTSGRVDTGELFF. Here the CDR3 DNA reads TGTGCCAGCTCACCACTGACTAGCGGGAGGGTGGACACCGGGGAGCTGTTTTTT.

V usage is TRBV14 and J usage is TRBJ2-7; the match to TRBD1 covers 8 bases. This CDR3 has 15 residues. Trimming cost V 1 base and J 7 bases; bases outside gene matches: 9. CDR1 and CDR2 (germline): SGHDN, FVKESK. The CDR3 DNA is TGTGCCAGCAGCCAAGCCGGGACAGGCAAGGGAGAGCAGTACTTC. Its protein is CASSQAGTGKGEQYF.

The rearrangement joins TRBV7-3 to TRBJ2-3; D unresolved. CDR3 length equals 14 residues. Germline CDR1 is SGHTA and CDR2 is FQGTGA. Trimming stripped 0 bases from V and 9 bases from J, with 13 bases between. The CDR3, as DNA: TGTGCCAGCAGCTTAACGAGGAGTAGCAGAACGCAGTATTTT. Its translation is CASSLTRSSRTQYF. Full variable domain (remainder filled in from reference TRBV7-3 and TRBJ2-3): GAGVSQTPSNKVTEKGKYVELRCDPISGHTALYWYRQSLGQGPEFLIYFQGTGAADDSGLPNDRFFAVRPEGSVSTLKIQRTERGDSAVYLCASSLTRSSRTQYFGPGTRLTVL.

This clone was observed a few times. The chain uses TRBV27 and TRBJ2-5; D unclear. V lost 3 bases to trimming and J lost 1 base, with 9 bases between them. This CDR3 is built from 14 residues. Germline loops: CDR1 MNHEY, CDR2 SMNVEV (reference sequence). CDR3 sequence reads: CASSLKSVQETQYF. CDR3 coding DNA: TGTGCCAGCAGTTTGAAGTCGGTCCAAGAGACCCAGTACTTC.

In the case of this clone: At one end, the junction sequence differs from germline, possibly due to a read error. The V call is TRBV5-6, the J call TRBJ1-2; D remains ambiguous. This CDR3 spans 14 amino acids. Germline V gene lookup returns CDR1 SGHDT and CDR2 YYEEEE. The CDR3 here is CANSLSAIQRGYTF. CDR3 DNA: TGTGCCAACAGCTTGTCGGCAATACAGCGTGGCTACACCTTC. Based on the CDR3 plus reference TRBV5-6 and TRBJ1-2, the full variable domain is DAGVTQSPTHLIKTRGQQVTLRCSPKSGHDTVSWYQQALGQGPQFIFQYYEEEERQRGNFPDRFSGHQFPNYSSELNVNALLLGDSALYLCANSLSAIQRGYTFGSGTRLTVV.

The chain couples TRBV6-1 to TRBJ2-1; 9 bases are shared with TRBD2. The V and J ends lost 0 bases and 10 bases, in that order; junction bases with no gene match: 10. Germline V gene data show CDR1 as MNHNS and CDR2 as SASEGT. CDR3 size: 16 residues. The CDR3 region is CASSEAGGRGVGEQFF. CDR3 DNA: TGTGCCAGCAGTGAAGCCGGCGGGAGGGGTGTGGGGGAGCAGTTCTTC.

The chain combines TRBV7-3 with TRBJ2-5; 11 positions agree with TRBD2. This CDR3 has 17 residues. Germline loops: CDR1 SGHTA, CDR2 FQGTGA. Unmatched junction bases numbered 6, after V lost 0 bases and J lost 3 bases. CDR3 sequence: CASSLTSGLAAEETQYF. Here the CDR3 DNA reads TGTGCCAGCAGCTTAACGTCGGGACTAGCGGCAGAAGAGACCCAGTACTTC.

The rearrangement links TRBV9 to TRBJ2-1, with 11 bases fitting TRBD2. Looked up from germline, CDR1 is SGDLS and CDR2 is YYNGEE. The CDR3 length is 16 residues. The ends lost 0 bases at V and 7 bases at J; junction bases unmatched: 6. The CDR3 nucleotides read TGTGCCAGCAGCGTAGGTGGCGTAGCGGGAGGGAATGAGCAGTTCTTC. Translating gives CASSVGGVAGGNEQFF.

The chain links TRBV6-5 to TRBJ1-1; TRBD1 agrees at 10 bases. Trimming cost V 0 bases and J 11 bases; bases outside gene matches: 3. The CDR3 contains 13 residues. CDR1 MNHEY and CDR2 SVGAGI come from the germline V gene. The CDR3 protein is CASSYSTGGRAFF. The CDR3 bases are TGTGCCAGCAGTTACTCGACAGGGGGCCGGGCTTTCTTT.

This chain links TRBV9 with TRBJ1-1; 10 nucleotides line up with TRBD1. The CDR3 covers 16 residues. In germline, CDR1 is SGDLS, CDR2 YYNGEE. J gave up 3 bases and V 4 bases, and 9 bases lay outside the gene matches. CDR3 in amino acids: CASSPRGTGVDTEAFF. CDR3 nucleotide sequence: TGTGCCAGCAGCCCAAGGGGGACAGGGGTGGACACTGAAGCTTTCTTT.

Only a few counts were recorded for this clone. This sequence joins TRBV15 and TRBJ1-5; maybe TRBD1 (6 bases). V was cut by 10 bases and J by 6 bases, with 16 bases left in between. CDR1 is LNHNV, CDR2 YYDKDF, per germline (reference sequence). CDR3 size: 13 residues. The CDR3 here is CASRGREGQPQHF. The CDR3 bases are TGTGCCAGCAGGGGCAGGGAGGGTCAGCCCCAGCATTTT. The full variable domain, rest sourced from reference TRBV15 and TRBJ1-5, is DAMVIQNPRYQVTQFGKPVTLSCSQTLNHNVMYWYQQKSSQAPKLLFHYYDKDFNNEADTPDNFQSRRPNTSFCFLDIRSPGLGDTAMYLCASRGREGQPQHFGDGTRLSIL.

This chain uses TRBV7-2 with TRBJ2-6; D remains unclear. Per the germline V gene, CDR1 is SGHTA and CDR2 is FQGNSA. Trimming pared 5 bases from V and 4 bases from J, leaving 9 bases between. CDR3 length: 14 amino acids. The CDR3 here is CASSPRVGANVLTF. In DNA form, the CDR3 reads TGTGCCAGCAGCCCGAGAGTGGGGGCCAACGTCCTGACTTTC.

The rearrangement uses TRBV5-1 and TRBJ1-1, with TRBD1 as a possible D gene (5 bases). Between the trimmed V and J ends, which lost 4 bases and 5 bases, there was a span of 12 bases. CDR3 length: 13 residues. Germline V lookup: CDR1 SGHRS, CDR2 YFSETQ. CDR3 residues: CASSPAGETEAFF. The CDR3 nucleotides are TGCGCCAGCAGCCCGGCGGGGGAGACTGAAGCTTTCTTT. The full variable domain, with the rest looked up from reference TRBV5-1 and TRBJ1-1, is KAGVTQTPRYLIKTRGQQVTLSCSPISGHRSVSWYQQTPGQGLQFLFEYFSETQRNKGNFPGRFSGRQFSNSRSEMNVSTLELGDSALYLCASSPAGETEAFFGQGTRLTVV.

The rearrangement links TRBV11-2 to TRBJ2-1; 7 nucleotides match TRBD2. There are 15 residues in the CDR3. Germline values: CDR1 SGHAT, CDR2 FQNNGV. J gave up 9 bases and V 1 base, and 9 bases lay outside the gene matches. The CDR3 DNA is TGTGCCAGCAGCTTAGGTGGTAGTGGGAGGGTTGAGCAGTTCTTC. Protein product: CASSLGGSGRVEQFF.

The chain uses TRBV28 and TRBJ1-2, with D maybe TRBD1 (5 bases). The CDR3 extends over 14 amino acids. Trimming took off 6 bases at V and 4 bases at J, with 15 bases between the two ends. Germline values: CDR1 MDHEN, CDR2 SYDVKM. CDR3 residues: CASRVSTVSYGYTF. The DNA for the CDR3 is TGTGCCAGCAGGGTATCGACAGTCAGCTATGGCTACACCTTC.

This clone has more than one count but fewer than ten. The V and J genes are TRBV9 and TRBJ2-3; 7 bases are a match to TRBD1. Looked up from germline, CDR1 is SGDLS and CDR2 is YYNGEE. V trimming: 4 bases; J trimming: 1 base; junction bases outside the gene matches: 6. The CDR3 is 15 residues long. This chain's CDR3 is CASSSRQGGTDTQYF. CDR3 DNA sequence: TGTGCCAGCAGCTCCCGACAGGGAGGCACAGATACGCAGTATTTT.

This clone turned up a few times. J is TRBJ2-7 and V is TRBV30; D unclear. The CDR3 totals 12 residues. The germline V gene has CDR1 GTSNPN and CDR2 SVGIG (reference sequence). The V end was cut by 0 bases, the J end by 7 bases, with 10 bases between. CDR3: CAWSVGLGEQYF. As DNA, the CDR3 is TGTGCCTGGAGTGTTGGTCTCGGGGAGCAGTACTTC.

In regard to this clone: The sample has other DNA sequences that encode this CDR3 too. The chain has TRBV7-1 and TRBJ1-2; D is perhaps TRBD1 (6 bases). TRBV7-1 is an ORF, with its function uncertain. Trimming removed 5 bases from V and 6 bases from J, with 16 bases in between. CDR3 length: 14 amino acids. DNA of the CDR3: TGTGCCAGCAGCCCGACGGGGGGGCGGGATGGCTACACCTTC. It translates to CASSPTGGRDGYTF.

This chain joins TRBV28 and TRBJ2-2; D gene unclear. The CDR3 length is 13 residues. V was shortened by 1 base and J by 4 bases, with 4 bases between the two germline ends. Germline loops: CDR1 MDHEN, CDR2 SYDVKM. The CDR3 DNA sequence: TGTGCCAGCAGTTTATCCATCACCGGGGAGCTGTTTTTT. Translating it yields CASSLSITGELFF.

The genes are TRBV11-2 and TRBJ2-7, with 8 bases identical to TRBD2. The CDR3 sequence is 15 residues long. Unmatched junction bases numbered 11, after V lost 6 bases and J lost 4 bases. Germline loops: CDR1 SGHAT, CDR2 FQNNGV. The CDR3: CASRGTSGRRYEQYF. CDR3 DNA: TGTGCCAGCAGGGGGACGAGCGGGAGAAGGTACGAGCAGTACTTC.

This clone was counted between two and nine times. The gene calls are TRBV5-1 and TRBJ2-7, with TRBD1 identical over 9 bases. Per the germline V gene, CDR1 is SGHRS and CDR2 is YFSETQ. The CDR3 has 15 residues. V lost 4 bases and J lost 6; bases outside the gene matches: 11. This CDR3 reads CASSAPGQGFSEQYF. In DNA form, the CDR3 reads TGCGCCAGCAGCGCTCCGGGACAGGGTTTTTCCGAGCAGTACTTC.

This chain joins TRBV7-2 and TRBJ2-7, with TRBD1 matching 7 bases. V shed 5 bases and J 3 bases; nucleotides not matched to a gene: 7. The CDR3 spans 14 residues. CDR1 SGHTA and CDR2 FQGNSA come from the germline V gene. CDR3 sequence: CASSGTATYYEQYF. CDR3 DNA: TGTGCCAGCAGCGGGACAGCCACATACTACGAGCAGTACTTC. The full variable domain, with the rest looked up from reference TRBV7-2 and TRBJ2-7, is GAGVSQSPSNKVTEKGKDVELRCDPISGHTALYWYRQSLGQGLEFLIYFQGNSAPDKSGLPSDRFSAERTGGSVSTLTIQRTQQEDSAVYLCASSGTATYYEQYFGPGTRLTVT.

This chain joins TRBV11-2 and TRBJ2-2, with D perhaps assigned TRBD1 or TRBD2 (7 bases each). In germline, CDR1 is SGHAT, CDR2 FQNNGV. The CDR3 is 15 residues long. With 3 bases removed from V and 5 bases from J, the gap between germline ends came to 13 bases. The CDR3 DNA follows: TGTGCCAGCAGCTTCGGGCAGGGGGGGACCGGGGAGCTGTTTTTT. Amino acids: CASSFGQGGTGELFF.